What follows are 8 T cell receptor beta chains derived from one specimen sequenced in a study of blood T cell repertoires in COVID-19. Using immunoSEQ multiplex PCR, the repertoire was profiled, and TCRdb retains in-frame clones only, with some absent. Among about 100,000 clones, roughly 79% were seen once, and the ten largest hold roughly 16%. The sequenced sample was peripheral blood. The origin of the receptors is a human donor in a cohort sampled during active COVID-19.

The V and J genes are TRBV5-1 and TRBJ2-7, with TRBD1 matching over 8 bases. V was pared by 0 bases and J by 0 bases, with 5 bases of the junction left unmatched. The CDR3 spans 16 residues. Germline V gene data show CDR1 as SGHRS and CDR2 as YFSETQ. The CDR3 protein is CASSLGRDRLSYEQYF. CDR3 in DNA: TGCGCCAGCAGCTTGGGTCGGGACAGGCTCTCCTACGAGCAGTACTTC.

This chain joins TRBV2 and TRBJ1-1; maybe TRBD1 (5 bases). Germline values: CDR1 SNHLY, CDR2 FYNNEI. CDR3 length: 13 amino acids. V dropped 7 bases and J dropped 3 bases, with 12 bases sitting between them. The CDR3 loop is CASIKTDDTEAFF. CDR3 in DNA: TGTGCCAGCATAAAGACAGACGACACTGAAGCTTTCTTT. Full variable domain (missing parts from reference TRBV2 and TRBJ1-1): EPEVTQTPSHQVTQMGQEVILRCVPISNHLYFYWYRQILGQKVEFLVSFYNNEISEKSEIFDDQFSVERPDGSNFTLKIRSTKLEDSAMYFCASIKTDDTEAFFGQGTRLTVV.

This CDR3 is CASSSRTGRGYTF. CDR3 sequence (DNA): TGTGCCAGCAGTTCCAGGACAGGGAGAGGCTACACCTTC. The chain carries TRBV12-3 or TRBV12-4 and TRBJ1-2; 8 bases are shared with TRBD1. The CDR3 spans 13 residues. V gave up 4 bases and J gave up 8 bases; unmatched junction bases: 6.

The rearrangement uses TRBV5-1 and TRBJ2-3, with TRBD1 matching 8 bases. Trimming took 0 bases from V and 11 from J; bases not matched to a gene: 11. Germline V CDR1 and CDR2: SGHRS, YFSETQ. CDR3 length: 15 amino acids. CDR3 sequence reads: CASSLDGTGGFGQYF. The CDR3 region has the DNA TGCGCCAGCAGCTTGGATGGAACAGGGGGTTTCGGGCAGTATTTT.

This clone is a singleton in its sample. The chain employs TRBV7-2 and TRBJ2-4, with 8 bases fitting TRBD1. V was clipped by 5 bases and J by 7 bases; unmatched bases: 10. This CDR3 spans 15 amino acids. The germline CDR1 and CDR2 sequences are SGHTA and FQGNSA. CDR3 residues: CASSLGGTGDNIQYF. CDR3 in DNA: TGTGCCAGCAGCCTAGGGGGGACAGGAGACAACATTCAGTACTTC.

This clone appeared many times. The chain couples TRBV10-1 to TRBJ2-1; 10 bases are shared with TRBD2. The V gene's germline CDR1 is WNHNN and CDR2 SYGVQD (reference sequence). J lost 1 base, V lost 5 bases, and 8 bases had no gene match. CDR3 length: 17 residues. CDR3 region: CASSRAGGPRSYNEQFF. DNA for the CDR3: TGCGCCAGCAGTAGAGCGGGAGGGCCTAGATCCTACAATGAGCAGTTCTTC.

This clone has more than one count but fewer than ten. J is TRBJ1-5 and V is TRBV6-6, with 9 bases matching TRBD1. Losses at the gene ends were 1 base for V and 4 bases for J; bases not matched to a gene: 2. The germline V gene has CDR1 MNHNY and CDR2 SVGAGI (reference sequence). The CDR3 is 15 residues long. The CDR3 coding sequence is TGTGCCAGCAGTTACTTGACAGGGGGTAATCAGCCCCAGCATTTT. Residues: CASSYLTGGNQPQHF.

In its sample, this clone was seen a few times. This chain joins TRBV2 and TRBJ1-5, with 9 nucleotides matching TRBD1. The trim removed 6 bases at V and 7 bases at J, leaving 7 bases unmatched. This CDR3 contains 14 residues. Per germline, CDR1 SNHLY and CDR2 FYNNEI. DNA for the CDR3: TGTGCCAGCAGGCTGGGACAGGGCGGCCAGCCCCAGCATTTT. The encoded protein is CASRLGQGGQPQHF. The full variable domain, in which reference TRBV2 and TRBJ1-5 provide the parts outside the CDR3, is EPEVTQTPSHQVTQMGQEVILRCVPISNHLYFYWYRQILGQKVEFLVSFYNNEISEKSEIFDDQFSVERPDGSNFTLKIRSTKLEDSAMYFCASRLGQGGQPQHFGDGTRLSIL.